The 19 T cell receptor beta chains reported below all come from one sample, sequenced in a study of identical twins. TCRdb re-derived calls from the 5' RACE reads in MiXCR, one entry per CDR3 protein. This sample has over 200,000 distinct CDR3 sequences, with 6.5% found just once. This sample was also put to use in a study of T cells expressing NK-cell markers.

The specimen was CD8+ T cells sorted from blood. These TCRs come from a woman between 18 and 30 years old in good health.

This clonotype was observed many times. This chain links TRBV5-1 with TRBJ2-2, with D possibly matching TRBD2 (6 bases). Germline V gene lookup returns CDR1 SGHRS and CDR2 YFSETQ. The CDR3 runs 18 residues. V was cut by 2 bases and J by 1 base, with 18 bases left in between. The DNA of the CDR3 is TGCGCCAGCAGCTTTTACGGGGGACCCGATAAGAACACCGGGGAGCTGTTTTTT. It codes for CASSFYGGPDKNTGELFF.

V usage is TRBV3-1 and J usage is TRBJ2-1; D may be TRBD1 (6 bases). Trimming pared 5 bases from V and 7 bases from J, leaving 15 bases between. Germline CDR1 LGHDT, CDR2 YNNKEL (reference sequence). The CDR3 contains 14 residues. CDR3 sequence: CASSWAGVGNEQFF. The CDR3 coding sequence is TGTGCCAGCAGCTGGGCAGGGGTGGGGAATGAGCAGTTCTTC.

This clonotype was seen a handful of times. The chain joins TRBV7-9 to TRBJ1-5, with D possibly being TRBD1 (5 bases). CDR3 length equals 12 residues. Germline V gene sequence: CDR1 SEHNR, CDR2 FQNEAQ (reference sequence). Trimming removed 6 bases from V and 5 bases from J, with 8 bases in between. CDR3 residues: CASRAGDQPQHF. CDR3 coding DNA: TGTGCCAGCAGGGCGGGGGATCAGCCCCAGCATTTT.

The chain employs TRBV7-9 and TRBJ2-3, with D possibly TRBD2 on 6 matching bases. This CDR3 has 14 amino acids. The V gene lost 1 base and the J gene lost 6 bases, with 11 bases spanning the gap. Per germline, CDR1 SEHNR and CDR2 FQNEAQ (reference sequence). The CDR3 nucleotides read TGTGCCAGCAGCTTAGGGGACTTGGAGGATACGCAGTATTTT. It encodes CASSLGDLEDTQYF.

This clonotype was seen at least ten times. The chain has TRBV20-1 and TRBJ1-1; TRBD1 matches 7 bases. There are 14 residues in the CDR3. The V gene end was trimmed by 0 bases and the J gene end by 4 bases; junction bases not matched to a gene: 5. Looked up from germline, CDR1 is DFQATT and CDR2 is SNEGSKA (reference sequence). DNA of the CDR3: TGCAGTGCTAGAGATGAGGGGGCGCGCACTGAAGCTTTCTTT. Its translation is CSARDEGARTEAFF.

This clonotype was seen a few times. The V call is TRBV9, the J call TRBJ2-1; 10 positions match TRBD2. This CDR3 region has 16 residues. V lost 4 bases and J lost 7; bases outside the gene matches: 11. Germline CDR1 SGDLS, CDR2 YYNGEE. In DNA, the CDR3 is TGTGCCAGCAGCCCCGTAAGCGGGAGGGCCCTGAATGAGCAGTTCTTC. This encodes CASSPVSGRALNEQFF. Based on the CDR3 plus reference TRBV9 and TRBJ2-1, the full variable domain is DSGVTQTPKHLITATGQRVTLRCSPRSGDLSVYWYQQSLDQGLQFLIQYYNGEERAKGNILERFSAQQFPDLHSELNLSSLELGDSALYFCASSPVSGRALNEQFFGPGTRLTVL.

This clonotype has more than one count but fewer than ten. The V gene is TRBV11-2, the J gene TRBJ2-7; D unclear. V lost 4 bases, J lost 5 bases, and 12 bases lay in between. Germline lookup yields CDR1 SGHAT and CDR2 FQNNGV. The CDR3 spans 13 residues. As DNA, the CDR3 is TGTGCCAGCAGCTCCTTCGTTAAGGACGAGCAGTACTTC. Amino acids: CASSSFVKDEQYF.

This clonotype has a handful of counts. The chain combines TRBV7-2 with TRBJ2-3, with D unclear. This CDR3 comprises 14 residues. V was cut by 2 bases and J by 3 bases, with 9 bases left in between. Germline lookup yields CDR1 SGHTA and CDR2 FQGNSA. The CDR3 DNA reads as TGTGCCAGCAGCTTAATTGGTAGGACAGATACGCAGTATTTT. Encoded protein: CASSLIGRTDTQYF.

This clonotype was recorded many times. The chain links TRBV12-3 or TRBV12-4 to TRBJ2-7; D gene uncertain. V lost 5 bases, J lost 2 bases, and 10 bases lay in between. The CDR3 runs 13 residues. For the CDR3, the DNA is TGTGCCAGCAGTCCCGAGGTAGCCTACGAGCAGTACTTC. Amino acid sequence: CASSPEVAYEQYF.

With respect to this clonotype: Germline and junction disagree at one end, which may indicate a read error. This rearrangement joins TRBV12-3 or TRBV12-4 to TRBJ1-1; maybe TRBD1 (6 bases). CDR3 size: 15 residues. The CDR3 loop reads CASSLTIGGNPEAFF. The CDR3 coding sequence is TGTGCCAGCAGTTTAACCATAGGGGGGAACCCTGAAGCTTTCTTT.

There are a few counts of this clonotype. The rearrangement uses TRBV19 and TRBJ2-3; no firm D call. Germline V gene sequence: CDR1 LNHDA, CDR2 SQIVND (reference sequence). The CDR3 runs to 14 residues. V was clipped by 6 bases and J by 2 bases, with 12 bases between them. Written as DNA, the CDR3 is TGTGCCAGTAGCTCGGAGCCCGCCACAGATACGCAGTATTTT. Protein product: CASSSEPATDTQYF.

This clonotype was recorded a few times. This rearrangement joins TRBV27 to TRBJ2-2; D remains unclear. Deletions cut 4 bases from V and 0 bases from J, with 15 bases between. The CDR3 totals 17 residues. Germline CDR1 and CDR2: MNHEY and SMNVEV (reference sequence). CDR3 nucleotides: TGTGCCAGCAGTTCCCCCCTGGCGGATGCGAACACCGGGGAGCTGTTTTTT. Translating it yields CASSSPLADANTGELFF.

The rearrangement uses TRBV3-1 and TRBJ1-4; D perhaps matches TRBD1 (5 bases). The V and J ends lost 8 bases and 7 bases respectively, with 17 bases between them. From germline, CDR1 is LGHDT and CDR2 YNNKEL (reference sequence). CDR3 size: 14 residues. The CDR3 nucleotides are TGTGCCAGCGAGGGAGGGGCTGGAAGTGAAAAACTGTTTTTT. This encodes CASEGGAGSEKLFF.

This clonotype was picked up many times. The V and J genes are TRBV10-3 and TRBJ2-3; 7 bases align to TRBD2. Germline V gives CDR1 ENHRY, CDR2 SYGVKD. This CDR3 contains 13 residues. Unmatched junction bases numbered 2, after V lost 3 bases and J lost 5 bases. The CDR3 region is CAISDRGEDTQYF. The DNA of the CDR3 is TGTGCCATCAGTGACCGGGGGGAAGATACGCAGTATTTT.

Only a few counts were recorded for this clonotype. V gene TRBV29-1 combines with J gene TRBJ2-7; D tentatively fits TRBD1 or TRBD2 (5 bases each). Deletions cut 6 bases from V and 4 bases from J, with 10 bases between. CDR1 and CDR2 from the germline V gene are SQVTM and ANQGSEA. The CDR3 loop spans 11 amino acids. The CDR3 loop reads CSVGDGYEQYF. DNA of the CDR3: TGCAGCGTGGGGGACGGATACGAGCAGTACTTC.

This clonotype occurred many times. This chain joins TRBV12-3 or TRBV12-4 and TRBJ2-1; D is unresolved. The length of the CDR3 is 13 residues. Trimming took 6 bases from V and 5 from J, leaving 11 bases between them. CDR3 amino acids: CASRPRVHNEQFF. The CDR3 DNA reads TGTGCCAGCAGGCCCCGGGTCCACAATGAGCAGTTCTTC.

Details on this clonotype: Since a much larger clone is just one base distant, this may be a read error. The rearrangement joins TRBV7-2 to TRBJ2-5; no clear D. Trimming left V 5 bases short and J 5 bases short, with 15 bases between. From germline, CDR1 is SGHTA and CDR2 FQGNSA. The CDR3 consists of 14 residues. CDR3 protein: CASSLKRSRETQYF. The DNA for the CDR3 is TGTGCCAGCAGCCTTAAAAGGTCCAGGGAGACCCAGTACTTC.

The table lists this clonotype with a few counts. The gene calls are TRBV11-2 and TRBJ1-2, with D perhaps matching TRBD1 (6 bases). V was clipped by 5 bases and J by 7 bases, with 20 bases between them. The CDR3 covers 15 residues. Looked up from germline, CDR1 is SGHAT and CDR2 is FQNNGV. The CDR3 is CASSTQTGRGSGYTF. The CDR3 DNA reads as TGTGCCAGCAGCACACAGACAGGAAGGGGGTCTGGCTACACCTTC. Complete variable domain (other parts from reference TRBV11-2 and TRBJ1-2): EAGVAQSPRYKIIEKRQSVAFWCNPISGHATLYWYQQILGQGPKLLIQFQNNGVVDDSQLPKDRFSAERLKGVDSTLKIQPAKLEDSAVYLCASSTQTGRGSGYTFGSGTRLTVV.

The chain carries TRBV10-3 and TRBJ2-1; either TRBD1 or TRBD2 may fit D (6 bases each). Deletions cut 8 bases from V and 7 bases from J, with 12 bases between. Looked up from germline, CDR1 is ENHRY and CDR2 is SYGVKD. This CDR3 is 12 amino acids long. The CDR3 sequence is CAIRTGRNEQFF. CDR3 DNA: TGTGCCATCCGTACAGGGAGGAATGAGCAGTTCTTC.